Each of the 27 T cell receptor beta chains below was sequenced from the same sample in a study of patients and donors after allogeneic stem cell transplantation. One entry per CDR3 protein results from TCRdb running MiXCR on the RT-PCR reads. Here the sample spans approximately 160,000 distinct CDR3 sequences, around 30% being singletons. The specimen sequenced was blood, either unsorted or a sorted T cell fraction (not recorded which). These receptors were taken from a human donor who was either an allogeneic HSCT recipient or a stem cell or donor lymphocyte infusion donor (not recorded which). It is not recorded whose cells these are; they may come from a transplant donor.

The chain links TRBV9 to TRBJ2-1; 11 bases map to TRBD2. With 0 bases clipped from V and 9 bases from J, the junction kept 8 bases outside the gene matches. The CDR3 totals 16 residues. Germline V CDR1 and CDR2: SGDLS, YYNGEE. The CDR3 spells CASSVVASGRKGEQFF. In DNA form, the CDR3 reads TGTGCCAGCAGCGTAGTGGCTAGCGGGAGGAAGGGTGAGCAGTTCTTC.

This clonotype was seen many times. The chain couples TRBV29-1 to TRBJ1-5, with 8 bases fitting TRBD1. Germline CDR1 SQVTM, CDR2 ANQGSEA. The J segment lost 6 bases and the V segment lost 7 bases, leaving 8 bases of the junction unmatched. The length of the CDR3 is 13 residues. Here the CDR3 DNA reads TGCAGCGCTAGACAGGGGAGGGGTCAGCCCCAGCATTTT. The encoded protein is CSARQGRGQPQHF.

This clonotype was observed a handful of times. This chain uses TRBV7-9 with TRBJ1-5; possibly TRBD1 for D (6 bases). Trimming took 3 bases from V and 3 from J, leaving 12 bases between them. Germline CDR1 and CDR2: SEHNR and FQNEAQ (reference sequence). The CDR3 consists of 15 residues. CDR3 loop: CASSFLGAANQPQHF. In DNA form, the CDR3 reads TGTGCCAGCAGCTTCTTGGGGGCGGCCAATCAGCCCCAGCATTTT.

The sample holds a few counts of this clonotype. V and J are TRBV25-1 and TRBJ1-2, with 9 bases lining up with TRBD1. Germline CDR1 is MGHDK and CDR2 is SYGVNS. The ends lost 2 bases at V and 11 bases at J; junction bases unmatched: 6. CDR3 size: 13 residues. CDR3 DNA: TGTGCCAGCAGTGAAAGGGGACAGGGTCTATACACCTTC. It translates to CASSERGQGLYTF.

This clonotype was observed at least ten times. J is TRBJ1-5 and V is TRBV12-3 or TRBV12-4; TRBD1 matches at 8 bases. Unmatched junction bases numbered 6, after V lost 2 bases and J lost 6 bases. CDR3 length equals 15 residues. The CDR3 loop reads CASSLSDRGSQPQHF. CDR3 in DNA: TGTGCCAGCAGTTTATCCGACAGGGGCAGTCAGCCCCAGCATTTT.

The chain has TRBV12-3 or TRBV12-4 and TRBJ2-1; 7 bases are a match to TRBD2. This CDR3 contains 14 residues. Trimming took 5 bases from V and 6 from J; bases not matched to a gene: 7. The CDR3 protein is CASSMSGVGNEQFF. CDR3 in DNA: TGTGCCAGCAGTATGAGCGGGGTAGGCAATGAGCAGTTCTTC.

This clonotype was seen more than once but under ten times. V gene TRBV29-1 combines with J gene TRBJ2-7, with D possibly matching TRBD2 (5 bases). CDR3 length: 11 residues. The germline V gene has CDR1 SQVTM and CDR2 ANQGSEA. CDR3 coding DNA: TGCACCGGACTTTTCCTAGGAGAGCAGTACTTC. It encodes CTGLFLGEQYF.

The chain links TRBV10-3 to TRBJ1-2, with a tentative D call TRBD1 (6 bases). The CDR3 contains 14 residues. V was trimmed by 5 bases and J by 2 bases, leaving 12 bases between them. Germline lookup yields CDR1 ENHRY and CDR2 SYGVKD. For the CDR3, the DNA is TGTGCCATCAGTAAGGACAGTACCAACTATGGCTACACCTTC. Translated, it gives CAISKDSTNYGYTF.

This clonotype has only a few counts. The CDR3 is CSVEGDRGRYGYTF. The CDR3 DNA is TGCAGTGTAGAAGGGGACAGGGGTAGATATGGCTACACCTTC. The rearrangement joins TRBV29-1 to TRBJ1-2; 10 bases map to TRBD1. The CDR3 contains 14 residues. Germline values: CDR1 SQVTM, CDR2 ANQGSEA. The full variable domain, with the rest looked up from reference TRBV29-1 and TRBJ1-2, is SAVISQKPSRDICQRGTSLTIQCQVDSQVTMMFWYRQQPGQSLTLIATANQGSEATYESGFVIDKFPISRPNLTFSTLTVSNMSPEDSSIYLCSVEGDRGRYGYTFGSGTRLTVV.

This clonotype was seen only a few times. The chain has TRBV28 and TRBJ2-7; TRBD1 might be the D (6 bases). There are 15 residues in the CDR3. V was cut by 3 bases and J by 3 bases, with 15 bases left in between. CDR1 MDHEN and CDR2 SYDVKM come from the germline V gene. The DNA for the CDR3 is TGTGCCAGCAGTTTCTCTTTGGACAGTTTCTACGAGCAGTACTTC. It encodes CASSFSLDSFYEQYF.

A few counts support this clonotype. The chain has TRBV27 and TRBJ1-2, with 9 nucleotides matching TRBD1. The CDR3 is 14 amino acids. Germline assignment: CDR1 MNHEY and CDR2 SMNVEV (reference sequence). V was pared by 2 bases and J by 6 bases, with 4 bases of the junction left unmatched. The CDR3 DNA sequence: TGTGCCAGCAGTTTACACAGGGGGCCGAATGGCTACACCTTC. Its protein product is CASSLHRGPNGYTF.

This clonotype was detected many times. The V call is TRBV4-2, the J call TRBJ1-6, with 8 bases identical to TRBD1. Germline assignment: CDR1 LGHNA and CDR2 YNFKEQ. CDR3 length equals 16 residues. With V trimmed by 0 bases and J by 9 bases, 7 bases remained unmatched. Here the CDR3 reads CASSQDRTGRSSPLHF. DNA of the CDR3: TGTGCCAGCAGCCAAGATCGGACAGGGAGGAGTTCACCCCTCCACTTT.

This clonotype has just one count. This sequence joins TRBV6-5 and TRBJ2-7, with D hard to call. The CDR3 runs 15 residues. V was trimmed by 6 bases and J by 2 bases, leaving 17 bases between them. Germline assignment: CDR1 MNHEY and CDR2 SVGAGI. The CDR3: CASREALGNTYEQYF. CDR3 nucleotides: TGTGCCAGCAGGGAAGCCTTGGGTAATACCTACGAGCAGTACTTC.

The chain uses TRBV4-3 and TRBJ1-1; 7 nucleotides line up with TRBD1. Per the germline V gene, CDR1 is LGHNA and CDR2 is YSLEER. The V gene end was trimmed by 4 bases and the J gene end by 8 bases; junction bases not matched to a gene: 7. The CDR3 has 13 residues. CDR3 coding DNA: TGCGCCAGCAGCCTTCTTACGGGACAGGAAGCTTTCTTT. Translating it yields CASSLLTGQEAFF.

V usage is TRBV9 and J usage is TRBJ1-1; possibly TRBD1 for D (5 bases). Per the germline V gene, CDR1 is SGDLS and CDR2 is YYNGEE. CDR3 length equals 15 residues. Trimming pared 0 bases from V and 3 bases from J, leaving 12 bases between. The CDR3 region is CASSVEAGPDTEAFF. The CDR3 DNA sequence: TGTGCCAGCAGCGTAGAGGCAGGGCCGGACACTGAAGCTTTCTTT.

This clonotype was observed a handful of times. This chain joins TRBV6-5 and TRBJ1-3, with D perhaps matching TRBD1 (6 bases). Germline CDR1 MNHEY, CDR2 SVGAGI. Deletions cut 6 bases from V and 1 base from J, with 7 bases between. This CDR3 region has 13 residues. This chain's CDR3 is CASRQGSGNTIYF. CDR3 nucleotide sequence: TGTGCCAGCAGACAGGGATCTGGAAACACCATATATTTT.

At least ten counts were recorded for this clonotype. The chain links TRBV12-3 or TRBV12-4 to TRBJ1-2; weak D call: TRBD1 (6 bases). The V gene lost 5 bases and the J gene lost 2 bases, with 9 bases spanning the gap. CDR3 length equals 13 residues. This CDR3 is CASSAQGNYGYTF. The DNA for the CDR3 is TGTGCCAGCAGTGCCCAGGGGAACTATGGCTACACCTTC.

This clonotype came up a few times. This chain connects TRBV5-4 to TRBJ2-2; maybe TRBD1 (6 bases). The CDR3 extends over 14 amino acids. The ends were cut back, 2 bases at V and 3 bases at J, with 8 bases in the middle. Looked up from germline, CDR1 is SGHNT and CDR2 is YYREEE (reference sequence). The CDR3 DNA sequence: TGTGCCAGCAGCTTTGGGGGCTACACCGGGGAGCTGTTTTTT. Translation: CASSFGGYTGELFF.

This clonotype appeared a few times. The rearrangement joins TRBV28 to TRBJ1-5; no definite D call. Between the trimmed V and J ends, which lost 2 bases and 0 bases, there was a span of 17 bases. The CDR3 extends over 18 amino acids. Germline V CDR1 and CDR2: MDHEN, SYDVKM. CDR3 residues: CASSLRGSRYNSNQPQHF. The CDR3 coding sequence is TGTGCCAGCAGTTTACGGGGATCGCGATATAATAGCAATCAGCCCCAGCATTTT.

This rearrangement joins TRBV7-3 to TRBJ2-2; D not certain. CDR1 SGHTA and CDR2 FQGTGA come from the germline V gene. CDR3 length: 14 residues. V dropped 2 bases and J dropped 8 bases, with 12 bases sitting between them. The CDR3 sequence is CASSLGTISGELFF. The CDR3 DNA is TGTGCCAGCAGCTTAGGTACCATTTCGGGGGAGCTGTTTTTT.

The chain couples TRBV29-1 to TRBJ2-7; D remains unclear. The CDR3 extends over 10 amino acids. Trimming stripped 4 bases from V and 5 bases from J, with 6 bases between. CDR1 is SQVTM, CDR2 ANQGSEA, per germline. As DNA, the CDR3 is TGCAGCGTTGCCTGGGACGAGCAGTACTTC. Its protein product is CSVAWDEQYF.

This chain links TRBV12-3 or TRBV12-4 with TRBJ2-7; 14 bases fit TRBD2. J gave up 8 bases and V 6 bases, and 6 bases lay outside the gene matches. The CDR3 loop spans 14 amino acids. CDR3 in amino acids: CASSPGLAGAKQYF. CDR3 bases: TGTGCCAGCAGCCCGGGACTAGCGGGAGCTAAGCAGTACTTC.

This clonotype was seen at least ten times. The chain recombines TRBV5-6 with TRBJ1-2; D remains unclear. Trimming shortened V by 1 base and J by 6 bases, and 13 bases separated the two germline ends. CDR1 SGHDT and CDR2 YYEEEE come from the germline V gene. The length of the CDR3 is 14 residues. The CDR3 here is CASSLLQLYHGYTF. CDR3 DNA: TGTGCCAGCAGCTTGTTACAGCTGTACCATGGCTACACCTTC.

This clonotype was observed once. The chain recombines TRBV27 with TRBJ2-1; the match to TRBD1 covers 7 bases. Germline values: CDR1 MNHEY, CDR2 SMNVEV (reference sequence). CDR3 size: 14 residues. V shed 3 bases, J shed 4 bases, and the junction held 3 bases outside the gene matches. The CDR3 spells CASSFGQVYNEQFF. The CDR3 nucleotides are TGTGCCAGCAGTTTCGGACAGGTTTACAATGAGCAGTTCTTC.

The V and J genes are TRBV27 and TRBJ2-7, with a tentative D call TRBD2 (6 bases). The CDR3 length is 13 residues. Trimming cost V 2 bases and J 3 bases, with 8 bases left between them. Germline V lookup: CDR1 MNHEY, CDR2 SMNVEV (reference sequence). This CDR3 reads CASSLIGSYEQYF. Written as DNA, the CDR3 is TGTGCCAGCAGTTTAATCGGGAGCTACGAGCAGTACTTC.

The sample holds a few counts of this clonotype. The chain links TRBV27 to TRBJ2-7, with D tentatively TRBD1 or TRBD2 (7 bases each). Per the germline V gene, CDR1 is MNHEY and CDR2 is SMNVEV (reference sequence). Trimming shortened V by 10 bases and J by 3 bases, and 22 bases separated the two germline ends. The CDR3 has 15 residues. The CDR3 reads CATRGRGGPFYEQYF. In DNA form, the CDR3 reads TGTGCCACCAGGGGGAGGGGAGGACCCTTCTACGAGCAGTACTTC.

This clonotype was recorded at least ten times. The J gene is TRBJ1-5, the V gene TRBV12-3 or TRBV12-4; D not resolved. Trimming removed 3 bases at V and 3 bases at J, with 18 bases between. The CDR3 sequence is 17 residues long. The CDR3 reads CASSFPTRGSANQPQHF. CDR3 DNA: TGTGCCAGCAGTTTCCCGACTCGAGGGTCGGCCAATCAGCCCCAGCATTTT.